A selection of T cell receptor beta chains follows, all from one sample in a study of regulatory T cells in long-lasting Graves disease. MiXCR was run by TCRdb on the multiplex PCR reads, yielding one entry per CDR3 protein. The sample includes about 400,000 distinct CDR3 sequences, about a sixth of them seen just once. Sequencing used peripheral blood mononuclear cells (PBMCs), obtained at new diagnosis, from a patient treated with antithyroid drugs. Receptor source: a female donor with Graves disease. Each CDR3 is given with its conserved first and last residue. A D gene is named only where the DNA matches it firmly. Clone size is not always given. Where it is, it says once, few, many or a class for expanded clones.

clone size: .; CDR3 length: 12; J gene: TRBJ2-7; V gene: TRBV12-3/TRBV12-4; D gene: .; CDR3 DNA: TGTGCCAGCAGTTTAGCTATCGGTGAGCAGTACTTC; CDR3 protein: CASSLAIGEQYF
clone size: few; CDR3 length: 16; J gene: TRBJ2-3; V gene: TRBV28; D gene: .; CDR3 DNA: TGTGCCAGCTCACCCCGGGAGCGGGCCCTCACAGATACGCAGTATTTT; CDR3 protein: CASSPRERALTDTQYF
clone size: .; CDR3 length: 17; J gene: TRBJ2-2; V gene: TRBV7-9; D gene: .; CDR3 DNA: TGTGCCAGCAGCCCCGGGACAAACCAAATGAACACCGGGGAGCTGTTTTTT; CDR3 protein: CASSPGTNQMNTGELFF
clone size: .; CDR3 length: 14; J gene: TRBJ2-2; V gene: TRBV12-3/TRBV12-4; D gene: .; CDR3 DNA: TGTGCCAGCAGGGGGGACGGAACCACCGGAAAGCTGTTTTTT; CDR3 protein: CASRGDGTTGKLFF
clone size: .; CDR3 length: 14; J gene: TRBJ1-6; V gene: TRBV18; D gene: TRBD1; CDR3 DNA: TGTGCCAGCTCACCTGGACAGGAGAAGGGGCCCCTCCACTTT; CDR3 protein: CASSPGQEKGPLHF
clone size: many; CDR3 length: 14; J gene: TRBJ1-1; V gene: TRBV7-6; D gene: .; CDR3 DNA: TGTGCCAGCAGCTTAGGACTGATCAACGCTGAAGCTTTCTTT; CDR3 protein: CASSLGLINAEAFF
clone size: many; CDR3 length: 17; J gene: TRBJ1-2; V gene: TRBV19; D gene: TRBD1; CDR3 DNA: TGTGCCAGTAGCGACCCCGGGACAGGGCCCGCCCTAGGAGGCTACACCTTC; CDR3 protein: CASSDPGTGPALGGYTF
clone size: once; CDR3 length: 14; J gene: TRBJ1-2; V gene: TRBV7-6; D gene: TRBD1; CDR3 DNA: TGTGCCAGCAGTCGCAGCGGGACAGGGGAGGGCTACACCTTC; CDR3 protein: CASSRSGTGEGYTF
clone size: many; CDR3 length: 16; J gene: TRBJ2-2; V gene: TRBV7-9; D gene: TRBD2; CDR3 DNA: TGTGCCAGCAGAGTCACTAGCGGGAGGGCCACCGGGGAGCTGTTTTTT; CDR3 protein: CASRVTSGRATGELFF
clone size: .; CDR3 length: 15; J gene: TRBJ1-2; V gene: TRBV19; D gene: .; CDR3 DNA: TGTGCCAGTAGTTCGGGGACGGCAGCTAACTATGGCTACACCTTC; CDR3 protein: CASSSGTAANYGYTF
clone size: .; CDR3 length: 14; J gene: TRBJ2-7; V gene: TRBV5-1; D gene: .; CDR3 DNA: TGCGCCAGCAGCTTGGGTTTTGAGTCCCACGAGCAGTACTTC; CDR3 protein: CASSLGFESHEQYF
clone size: few; CDR3 length: 14; J gene: TRBJ1-1; V gene: TRBV3-1; D gene: .; CDR3 DNA: TGTGCCAGCAGTCCCCGAGCGGGGGGCACTGAAGCTTTCTTT; CDR3 protein: CASSPRAGGTEAFF
clone size: many; CDR3 length: 16; J gene: TRBJ2-1; V gene: TRBV6-2/TRBV6-3; D gene: TRBD2; CDR3 DNA: TGTGCCAGCAGTCGTCGACTAGCCCTTTCCTACAATGAGCAGTTCTTC; CDR3 protein: CASSRRLALSYNEQFF
clone size: many; CDR3 length: 14; J gene: TRBJ1-1; V gene: TRBV6-5; D gene: .; CDR3 DNA: TGTGCCAGCAGTTACTCGTGGGGGAGCACTGAAGCTTTCTTT; CDR3 protein: CASSYSWGSTEAFF
clone size: many; CDR3 length: 16; J gene: TRBJ1-5; V gene: TRBV7-2; D gene: TRBD1; CDR3 DNA: TGTGCCAGCAGCTCCCACACAACAGGGGGGAATCAGCCCCAGCATTTT; CDR3 protein: CASSSHTTGGNQPQHF
clone size: .; CDR3 length: 15; J gene: TRBJ2-7; V gene: TRBV12-3/TRBV12-4; D gene: .; CDR3 DNA: TGTGCCAGCAGTCCAAACCGGGACTTTACATACGAGCAGTACTTC; CDR3 protein: CASSPNRDFTYEQYF
clone size: .; CDR3 length: 17; J gene: TRBJ1-3; V gene: TRBV7-3; D gene: TRBD1; CDR3 DNA: TGTGCCAGCAGCTTATACCCTGACAGGGCCGGGGCATCCACCATATATTTT; CDR3 protein: CASSLYPDRAGASTIYF
clone size: many; CDR3 length: 15; J gene: TRBJ1-2; V gene: TRBV6-9; D gene: .; CDR3 DNA: TGTGCCAGCAGTTGGGGACATTCAGCTAACTATGGCTACACCTTC; CDR3 protein: CASSWGHSANYGYTF
clone size: .; CDR3 length: 17; J gene: TRBJ1-1; V gene: TRBV10-3; D gene: .; CDR3 DNA: TGTGCCATCAGTGAGTCGACGGGACGGGCCAAGAACACTGAAGCTTTCTTT; CDR3 protein: CAISESTGRAKNTEAFF
clone size: .; CDR3 length: 15; J gene: TRBJ2-6; V gene: TRBV6-1; D gene: TRBD1; CDR3 DNA: TGTGCCAGCGGGGACAGAGGCTCTGGGGCCAACGTCCTGACTTTC; CDR3 protein: CASGDRGSGANVLTF
clone size: many; CDR3 length: 14; J gene: TRBJ2-5; V gene: TRBV4-1; D gene: .; CDR3 DNA: TGCGCCAGCAGCAAACCGGGACGGCAAGAGACCCAGTACTTC; CDR3 protein: CASSKPGRQETQYF
clone size: many; CDR3 length: 16; J gene: TRBJ2-3; V gene: TRBV3-1; D gene: TRBD2; CDR3 DNA: TGTGCCAGCAGCCCGCGGACTAGCGGGGGGGCCAAGACGCAGTATTTT; CDR3 protein: CASSPRTSGGAKTQYF